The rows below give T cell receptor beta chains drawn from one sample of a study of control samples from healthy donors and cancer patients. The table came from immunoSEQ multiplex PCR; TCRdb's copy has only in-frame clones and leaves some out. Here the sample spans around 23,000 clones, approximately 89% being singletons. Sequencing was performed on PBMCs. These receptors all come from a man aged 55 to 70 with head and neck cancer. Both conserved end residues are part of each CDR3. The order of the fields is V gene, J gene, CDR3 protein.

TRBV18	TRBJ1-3	CASSSLRSGDSGNTIYF
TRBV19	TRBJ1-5	CASSRVPQPQHF
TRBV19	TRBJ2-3	CASSIRRGADTQYF
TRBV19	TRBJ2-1	CASSAGGLVNEQFF
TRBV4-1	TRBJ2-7	CASSQEGAPLYEQYF
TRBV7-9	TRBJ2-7	CASWGGDRGPDEQYF
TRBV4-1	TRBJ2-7	CASSLDGGLYEQYF
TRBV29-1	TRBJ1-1	CSVERVTEAFF
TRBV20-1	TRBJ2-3	CSAPLQDTQYF
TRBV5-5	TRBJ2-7	CASSQTGGVYEQYF
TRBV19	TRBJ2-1	CATRLADDYNEQFF
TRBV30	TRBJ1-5	CAWSATGDQPQHF
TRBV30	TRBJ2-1	CAWGGYNEQFF
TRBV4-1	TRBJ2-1	CASSQEGDYEQFF
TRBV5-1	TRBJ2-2	CASSPLFGSAGELFF
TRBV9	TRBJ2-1	CASSDRVYGNNEQFF
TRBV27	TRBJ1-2	CASHSPNYGYTF
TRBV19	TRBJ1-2	CASSLTGTGKGYTF
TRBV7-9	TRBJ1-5	CASSDGQGAQPQHF
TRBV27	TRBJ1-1	CASSPRQGGAEAFF
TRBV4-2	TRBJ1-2	CASRGELGSGYTF
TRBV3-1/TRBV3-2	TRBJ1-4	CASSQRFATNEKLFF
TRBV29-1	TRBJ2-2	CSVARGASLTGELFF
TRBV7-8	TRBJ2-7	CASLQGGGDYEQYF
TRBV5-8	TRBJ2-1	CASSPMDLHNEQFF
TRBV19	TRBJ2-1	CASNAGGEQFF
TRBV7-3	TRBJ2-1	CASSLSGTYNEQFF
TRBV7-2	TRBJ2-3	CASSLGGSGTDTQYF
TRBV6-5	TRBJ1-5	CASSYSGRHNQPQHF
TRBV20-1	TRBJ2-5	CSASTNRDRGKETQYF
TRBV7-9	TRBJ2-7	CASSPQEGYEQYF
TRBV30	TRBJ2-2	CAFTRLAFSGELFF
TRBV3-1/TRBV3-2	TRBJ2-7	CASRPSGRTYEQYF
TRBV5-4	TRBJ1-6	CASSFLTGGNSPLHF
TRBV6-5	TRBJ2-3	CASRRNLHGTDTQYF
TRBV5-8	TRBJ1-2	CASSFRGVDYGYTF
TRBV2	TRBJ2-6	CASSEDPSGANVLTF
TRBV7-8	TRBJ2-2	CASSLTLITGELFF
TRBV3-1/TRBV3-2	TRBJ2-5	CASSRGLADQETQYF
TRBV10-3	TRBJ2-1	CAISDRTSYNEQFF
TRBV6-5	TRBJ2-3	CASSRDYTDTQYF
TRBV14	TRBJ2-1	CASSQGAGRVGNEQFF
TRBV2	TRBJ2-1	CASSASSVGEQFF